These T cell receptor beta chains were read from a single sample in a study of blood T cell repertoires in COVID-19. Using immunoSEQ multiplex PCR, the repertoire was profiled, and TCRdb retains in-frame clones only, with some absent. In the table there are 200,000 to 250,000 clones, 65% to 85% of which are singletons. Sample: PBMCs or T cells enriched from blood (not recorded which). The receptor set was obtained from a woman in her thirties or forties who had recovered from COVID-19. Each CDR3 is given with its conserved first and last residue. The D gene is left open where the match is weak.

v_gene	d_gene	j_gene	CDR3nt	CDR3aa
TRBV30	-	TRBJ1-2	TGTGCCTGGAGACCCCTTACAGACTATGGCTACACCTTC	CAWRPLTDYGYTF
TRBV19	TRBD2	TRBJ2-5	TGTGCCAGCCGGACTAGTTCTGGGACCCAGTACTTC	CASRTSSGTQYF
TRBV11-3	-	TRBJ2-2	TGTGCCAGCAGCTTAGGCGGGAACACCGGGGAGCTGTTTTTT	CASSLGGNTGELFF
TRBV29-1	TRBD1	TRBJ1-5	TGCAGCGCGCGACAGGGGGGCCGCGATCAGCCCCAGCATTTT	CSARQGGRDQPQHF
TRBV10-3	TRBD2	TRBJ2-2	TGTGCCATCAGTGAGGCTAGCGGGAGGTCCCCCGGGGAGCTGTTTTTT	CAISEASGRSPGELFF
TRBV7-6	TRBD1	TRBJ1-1	TGTGCCAGCAGCTTGGACAGGGGAAGGAACACTGAAGCTTTCTTT	CASSLDRGRNTEAFF
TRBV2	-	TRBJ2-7	TGTGCCAGCAGAACGACACCCTACGAGCAGTACTTC	CASRTTPYEQYF
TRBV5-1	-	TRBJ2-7	TGCGCCAGCAGCTCAGGAAATAGCGGCCCAGCCTACGAGCAGTACTTC	CASSSGNSGPAYEQYF
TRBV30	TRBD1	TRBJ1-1	TGTGCCTGGGGTCAGGGACAGATTGAAGCTTTCTTT	CAWGQGQIEAFF
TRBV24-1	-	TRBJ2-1	TGTGCCACCAGTGACCAAACCTACAATGAGCAGTTCTTC	CATSDQTYNEQFF
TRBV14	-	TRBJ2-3	TGTGCCAGCAGCCCCCCAACTACCACTTGGAGAGATACGCAGTATTTT	CASSPPTTTWRDTQYF